This note documents a single TCR beta chain sequence. No antigen is known for it. This entry belongs to a study of T cell clonotyping in hematopoietic cell transplantation. General study results and limits: At the given depth, recipient repertoires were over 95% de novo clonotypes. No sorting was done, leaving CD4 and CD8 contributions mixed. Pathologically expanded recipient clonotypes increased progressively from day 30 to day 180 as diversity fell.

The germline V and J ends were trimmed by 3 bases and 3 bases, with 9 bases remaining between them. CDR1 SGHRS and CDR2 YFSETQ come from the germline V gene. This CDR3 has 14 amino acids. The repertoire was sequenced with immunoSEQ multiplex PCR; TCRdb's copy has only in-frame clones and lacks some. Here the sample spans approximately 5,000 clones, around 78% being singletons. Blood collection times were about day -28 and days 30, 100, 180 posttransplant. The TCR sequence derives from a male patient aged 60-70 years who had an allogeneic stem cell transplant, so T cells may come from the graft donor. Some clones in this sample may be carry-over from other donors' samples. This specimen was peripheral blood mononuclear cells, taken 100 days after allogeneic stem cell transplant. The chain joins TRBV5-1 to TRBJ2-2, with no clear D. The CDR3 protein is CASSSRRDTGELFF. CDR3 nucleotide sequence: TGCGCCAGCAGCTCGAGACGGGACACCGGGGAGCTGTTTTTT.